This T cell receptor beta chain emerged from a study of T cell responses to AZD1222 COVID-19 vaccine. Remarks on this clone: Its antigen is as yet unknown.

Study-wide results and limits: The study identified only six AZD1222 recipients as seropositive at baseline.

The CDR3 is made up of 15 amino acids. The J segment lost 8 bases and the V segment lost 2 bases, leaving 8 bases of the junction unmatched. CDR1 is LGHDT and CDR2 is YNNKEL in the germline V gene (reference sequence). TCRdb's copy holds only in-frame clones and misses some; the assay was immunoSEQ multiplex PCR. The table lists 150,000 or so clones, 75% to 95% of them singletons, with 1.1% to 1.5% in the top ten. This specimen consisted of peripheral blood, obtained on day 0 of AZD1222 vaccination. The clonotype comes from an adult in good health. V is TRBV3-1 (or the pseudogene TRBV3-2) and J is TRBJ2-7; TRBD2 matches at 11 bases. The CDR3 loop reads CASSQSGLAALKQYF. CDR3 bases: TGTGCCAGCAGCCAATCGGGACTAGCGGCCCTCAAGCAGTACTTC.